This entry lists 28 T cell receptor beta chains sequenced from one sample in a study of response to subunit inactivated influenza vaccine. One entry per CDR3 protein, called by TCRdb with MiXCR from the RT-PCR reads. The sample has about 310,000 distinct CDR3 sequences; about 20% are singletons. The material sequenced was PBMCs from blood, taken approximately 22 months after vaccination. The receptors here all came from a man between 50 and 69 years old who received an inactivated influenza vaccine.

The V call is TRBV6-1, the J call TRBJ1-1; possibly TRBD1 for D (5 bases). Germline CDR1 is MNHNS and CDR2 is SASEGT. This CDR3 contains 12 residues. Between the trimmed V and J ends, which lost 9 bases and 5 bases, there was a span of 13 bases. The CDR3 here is CASTGGSTEAFF. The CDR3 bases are TGTGCCAGTACCGGGGGGAGTACTGAAGCTTTCTTT.

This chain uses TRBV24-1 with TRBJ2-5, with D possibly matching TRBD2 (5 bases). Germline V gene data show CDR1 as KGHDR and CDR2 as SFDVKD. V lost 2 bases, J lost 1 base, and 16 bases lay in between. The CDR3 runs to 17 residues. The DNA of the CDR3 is TGTGCCACCAGTGATTCGCTGACGGACTCCTTCCAAGAGACCCAGTACTTC. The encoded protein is CATSDSLTDSFQETQYF.

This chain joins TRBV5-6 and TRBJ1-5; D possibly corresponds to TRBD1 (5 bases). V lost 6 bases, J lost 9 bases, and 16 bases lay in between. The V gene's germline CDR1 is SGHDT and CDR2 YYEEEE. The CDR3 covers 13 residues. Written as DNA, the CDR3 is TGTGCCAGCATCCCTATGACGGGGCGGCCCCAGCATTTT. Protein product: CASIPMTGRPQHF.

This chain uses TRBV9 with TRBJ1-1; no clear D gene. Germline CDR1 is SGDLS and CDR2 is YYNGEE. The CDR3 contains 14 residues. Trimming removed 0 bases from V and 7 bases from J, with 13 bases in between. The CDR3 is CASSVEGVTLEAFF. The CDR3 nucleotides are TGTGCCAGCAGCGTAGAGGGAGTAACACTTGAAGCTTTCTTT.

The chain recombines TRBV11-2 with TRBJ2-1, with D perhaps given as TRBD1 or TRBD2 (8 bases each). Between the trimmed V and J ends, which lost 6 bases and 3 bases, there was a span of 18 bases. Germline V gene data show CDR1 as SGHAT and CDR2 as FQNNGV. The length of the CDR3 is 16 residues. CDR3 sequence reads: CASRDREREIYNEQFF. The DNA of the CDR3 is TGTGCCAGCAGGGACAGGGAGCGGGAGATCTACAATGAGCAGTTCTTC.

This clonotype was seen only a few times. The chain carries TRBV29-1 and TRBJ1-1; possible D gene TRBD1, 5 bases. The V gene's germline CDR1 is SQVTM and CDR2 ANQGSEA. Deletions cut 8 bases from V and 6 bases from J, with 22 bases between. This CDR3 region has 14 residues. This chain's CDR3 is CSFRDSRTWPEAFF. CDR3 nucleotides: TGCAGCTTCCGGGACTCCCGAACATGGCCTGAAGCTTTCTTT.

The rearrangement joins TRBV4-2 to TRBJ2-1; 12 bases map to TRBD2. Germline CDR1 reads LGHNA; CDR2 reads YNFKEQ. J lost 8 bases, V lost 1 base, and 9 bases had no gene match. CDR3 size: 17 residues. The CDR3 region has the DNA TGTGCCAGCAGCCAAGTCAAGACTAGCGGGAGTTCCGATGAGCAGTTCTTC. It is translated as CASSQVKTSGSSDEQFF.

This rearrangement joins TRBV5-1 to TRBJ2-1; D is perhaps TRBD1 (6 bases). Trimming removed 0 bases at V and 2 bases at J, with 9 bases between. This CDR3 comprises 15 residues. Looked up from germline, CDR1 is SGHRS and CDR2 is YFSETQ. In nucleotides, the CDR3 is TGCGCCAGCAGCTTGGATGGGGGCCCCTACAATGAGCAGTTCTTC. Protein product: CASSLDGGPYNEQFF.

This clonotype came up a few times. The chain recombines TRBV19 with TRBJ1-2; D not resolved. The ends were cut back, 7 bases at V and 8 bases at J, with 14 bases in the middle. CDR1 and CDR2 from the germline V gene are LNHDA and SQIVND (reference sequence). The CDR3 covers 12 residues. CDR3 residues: CASTSDLFGYTF. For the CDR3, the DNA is TGTGCCAGTACATCTGATCTTTTCGGCTACACCTTC.

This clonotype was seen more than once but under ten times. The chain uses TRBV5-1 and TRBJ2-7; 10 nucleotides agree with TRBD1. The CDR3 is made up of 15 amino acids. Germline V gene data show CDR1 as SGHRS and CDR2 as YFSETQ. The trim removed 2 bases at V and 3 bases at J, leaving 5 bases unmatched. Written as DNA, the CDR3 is TGCGCCAGCAGCTTTGGGGGACAGGGGTTCTACGAGCAGTACTTC. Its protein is CASSFGGQGFYEQYF. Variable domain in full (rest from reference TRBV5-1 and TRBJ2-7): KAGVTQTPRYLIKTRGQQVTLSCSPISGHRSVSWYQQTPGQGLQFLFEYFSETQRNKGNFPGRFSGRQFSNSRSEMNVSTLELGDSALYLCASSFGGQGFYEQYFGPGTRLTVT.

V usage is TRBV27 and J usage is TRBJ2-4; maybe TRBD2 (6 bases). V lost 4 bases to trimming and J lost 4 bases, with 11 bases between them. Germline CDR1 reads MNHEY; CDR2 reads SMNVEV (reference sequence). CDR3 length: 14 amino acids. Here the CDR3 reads CASSYDGTKNIQYF. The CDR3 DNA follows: TGTGCCAGCAGTTATGACGGGACTAAAAACATTCAGTACTTC.

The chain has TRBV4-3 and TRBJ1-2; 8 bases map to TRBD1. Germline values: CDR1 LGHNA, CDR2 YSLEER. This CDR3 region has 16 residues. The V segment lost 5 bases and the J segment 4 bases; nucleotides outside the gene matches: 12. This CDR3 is CASSSRDRLRSYGYTF. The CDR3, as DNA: TGCGCCAGCAGCAGCCGGGACAGGCTCCGTAGCTATGGCTACACCTTC.

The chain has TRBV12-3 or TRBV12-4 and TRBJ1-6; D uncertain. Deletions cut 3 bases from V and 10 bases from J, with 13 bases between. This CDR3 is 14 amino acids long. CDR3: CASSFGGLGSPLHF. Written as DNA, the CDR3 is TGTGCCAGCAGTTTTGGAGGGTTGGGATCACCCCTCCACTTT.

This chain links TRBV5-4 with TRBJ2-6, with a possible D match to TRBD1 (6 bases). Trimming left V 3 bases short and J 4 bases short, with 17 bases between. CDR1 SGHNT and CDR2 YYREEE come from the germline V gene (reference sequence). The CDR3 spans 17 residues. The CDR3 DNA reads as TGTGCCAGCAGCTACGGGACACAGTCGAACGGGGCCAACGTCCTGACTTTC. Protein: CASSYGTQSNGANVLTF.

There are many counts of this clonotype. CDR3 coding DNA: TGTGCCAGCAGCTTAGGGCAGGGTTACACTGAAGCTTTCTTT. Residues: CASSLGQGYTEAFF. The chain uses TRBV7-2 and TRBJ1-1, with D possibly being TRBD1 (5 bases). The germline CDR1 and CDR2 sequences are SGHTA and FQGNSA. The CDR3 contains 14 residues. The V end was cut by 1 base, the J end by 3 bases, with 9 bases between.

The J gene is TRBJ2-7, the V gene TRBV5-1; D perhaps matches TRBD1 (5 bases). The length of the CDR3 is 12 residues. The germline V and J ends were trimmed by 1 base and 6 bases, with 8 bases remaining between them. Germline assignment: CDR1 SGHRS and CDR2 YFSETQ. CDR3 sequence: CASSLQGSEQYF. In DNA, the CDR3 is TGCGCCAGCAGCTTGCAGGGATCCGAGCAGTACTTC.

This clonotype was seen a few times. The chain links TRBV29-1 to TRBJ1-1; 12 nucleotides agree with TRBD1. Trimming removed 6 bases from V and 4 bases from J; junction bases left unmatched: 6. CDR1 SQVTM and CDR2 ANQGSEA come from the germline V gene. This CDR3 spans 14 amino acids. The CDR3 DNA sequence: TGCAGCGTCTCCGGGACAGGGGGCGGCACTGAAGCTTTCTTT. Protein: CSVSGTGGGTEAFF.

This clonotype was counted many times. In DNA, the CDR3 is TGTGCCAGCAGTTTTCCAGGTCGGAACACTGAAGCTTTCTTT. This translates into CASSFPGRNTEAFF. The rearrangement joins TRBV27 to TRBJ1-1; D is ambiguous. Trimming stripped 3 bases from V and 1 base from J, with 9 bases between. Germline CDR1 and CDR2: MNHEY and SMNVEV (reference sequence). This CDR3 has 14 amino acids.

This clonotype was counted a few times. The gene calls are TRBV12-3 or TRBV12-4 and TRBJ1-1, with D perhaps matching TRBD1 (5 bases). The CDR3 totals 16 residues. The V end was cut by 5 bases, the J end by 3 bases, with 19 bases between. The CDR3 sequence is CASSRSGPYPDTEAFF. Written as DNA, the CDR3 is TGTGCCAGCAGTCGTTCAGGGCCGTACCCGGACACTGAAGCTTTCTTT.

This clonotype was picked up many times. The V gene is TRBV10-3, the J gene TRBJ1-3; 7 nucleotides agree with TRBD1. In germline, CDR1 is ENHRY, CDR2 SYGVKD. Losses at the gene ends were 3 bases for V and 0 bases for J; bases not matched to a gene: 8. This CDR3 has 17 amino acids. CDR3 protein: CAISDWDSTFSGNTIYF. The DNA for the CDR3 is TGTGCCATCAGTGACTGGGACAGCACTTTCTCTGGAAACACCATATATTTT.

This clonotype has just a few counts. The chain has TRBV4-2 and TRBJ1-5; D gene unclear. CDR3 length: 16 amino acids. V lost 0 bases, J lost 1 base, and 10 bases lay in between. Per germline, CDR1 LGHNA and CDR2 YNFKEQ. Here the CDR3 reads CASSQDTGLSNQPQHF. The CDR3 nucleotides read TGTGCCAGCAGCCAAGACACGGGATTGAGCAATCAGCCCCAGCATTTT.

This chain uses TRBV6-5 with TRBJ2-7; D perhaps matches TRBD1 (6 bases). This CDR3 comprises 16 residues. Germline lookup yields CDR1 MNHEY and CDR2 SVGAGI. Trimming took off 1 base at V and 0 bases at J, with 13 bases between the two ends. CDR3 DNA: TGTGCCAGCAGTTACTACAGACAGGCTGACTCCTACGAGCAGTACTTC. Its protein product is CASSYYRQADSYEQYF.

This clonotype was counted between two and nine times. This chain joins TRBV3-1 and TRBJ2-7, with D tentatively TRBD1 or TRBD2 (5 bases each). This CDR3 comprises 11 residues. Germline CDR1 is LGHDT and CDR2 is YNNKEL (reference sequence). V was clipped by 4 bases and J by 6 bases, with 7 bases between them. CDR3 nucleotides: TGTGCCAGCAGCCTAGGGACCGAGCAGTACTTC. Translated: CASSLGTEQYF.

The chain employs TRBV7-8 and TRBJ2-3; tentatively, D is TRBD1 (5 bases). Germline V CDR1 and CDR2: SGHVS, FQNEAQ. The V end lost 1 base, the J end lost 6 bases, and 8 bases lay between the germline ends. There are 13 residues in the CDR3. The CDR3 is CASSLGQGDTQYF. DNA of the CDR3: TGTGCCAGCAGCTTAGGGCAGGGCGATACGCAGTATTTT.

The CDR3 bases are TGTGCCAGCAGCTTAGCCGCCAGGGCTGGCTACACCTTC. Translated, it gives CASSLAARAGYTF. V gene TRBV7-9 combines with J gene TRBJ1-2; maybe TRBD1 (5 bases). V was clipped by 0 bases and J by 7 bases, with 9 bases between them. Germline V lookup: CDR1 SEHNR, CDR2 FQNEAQ (reference sequence). The CDR3 is 13 residues long.

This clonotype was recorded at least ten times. CDR3 bases: TGCGCCAGCAGCCAACTGGGACAACCGAGCAATCAGCCCCAGCATTTT. It specifies CASSQLGQPSNQPQHF. The gene calls are TRBV4-1 and TRBJ1-5, with D tentatively TRBD1 (6 bases). Germline V lookup: CDR1 MGHRA, CDR2 YSYEKL. With 2 bases removed from V and 1 base from J, the gap between germline ends came to 12 bases. The CDR3 covers 16 residues.

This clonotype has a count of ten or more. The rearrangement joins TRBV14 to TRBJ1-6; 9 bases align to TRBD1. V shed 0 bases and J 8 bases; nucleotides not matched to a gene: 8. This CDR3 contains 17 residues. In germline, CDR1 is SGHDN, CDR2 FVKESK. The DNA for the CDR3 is TGTGCCAGCAGCCAAGATCTAGGACAGGGGATAGATTCACCCCTCCACTTT. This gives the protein CASSQDLGQGIDSPLHF.

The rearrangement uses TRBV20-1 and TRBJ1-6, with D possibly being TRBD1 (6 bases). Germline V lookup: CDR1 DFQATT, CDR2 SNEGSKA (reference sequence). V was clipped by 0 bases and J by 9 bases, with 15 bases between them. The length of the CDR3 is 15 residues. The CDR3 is CSARDYAGERSPLHF. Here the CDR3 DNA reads TGCAGTGCTAGAGATTACGCAGGGGAACGTTCACCCCTCCACTTT.